This T cell receptor beta chain was captured in a study of shared clonotypes between healthy human individuals. The length of the CDR3 is 16 residues. CDR1 LNHDA and CDR2 SQIVND come from the germline V gene (reference sequence). Trimming pared 3 bases from V and 0 bases from J, leaving 15 bases between. Profiling relied on immunoSEQ multiplex PCR, and the TCRdb table lists in-frame clones only, not all of them. This table has fewer than 2.5 million clones, 93% appearing once. The genes are TRBV19 and TRBJ2-7; D call uncertain. The sequence derives from a man between 18 and 29 years old in good health. Some clones in this sample may be carry-over from other donors' samples. The sequencing input was naive CD4+ T cells from PBMCs. The subset is: CD45RA+ positively selected. The DNA for the CDR3 is TGTGCCAGTAGTATCTTTGTTAGCTGGGACTCCTACGAGCAGTACTTC. Residues: CASSIFVSWDSYEQYF.